This TCR beta chain was sequenced for a study of blood T cells in healthy people across ages. Study background: Per every two T cells, about one barcoded beta molecule was captured by template switching. Overall study findings and caveats: Roughly linearly, TCR beta diversity per million T cells fell as age increased. PBMCs were not sorted, which prevented a conclusive comparison of naive versus antigen-experienced cells.

As to this clonotype: Its antigen is currently unknown.

Total RNA, at least 5 micrograms per sample, was extracted from PBMCs. Sample-barcoded 5' priming and a J-beta primer mix drove a second PCR of about 6 to 11 cycles. TCRdb used MiXCR to reprocess the 5' RACE reads, holding one entry per CDR3 protein. The sample shows fewer than 800,000 distinct CDR3 sequences, roughly 50% of them seen only once. Germline V gene lookup returns CDR1 SNHLY and CDR2 FYNNEI. V was clipped by 0 bases and J by 0 bases, with 12 bases between them. The CDR3 extends over 16 amino acids. V and J are TRBV2 and TRBJ2-7; D gene ambiguous. Sequenced: blood. The TCR sequence derives from a woman aged 55-75 years in good health. CDR3 sequence (DNA): TGTGCCAGCAGTGAAGCATCAAGCTTGCGCTCCTACGAGCAGTACTTC. Its protein is CASSEASSLRSYEQYF. The full variable domain, completed using reference TRBV2 and TRBJ2-7, is EPEVTQTPSHQVTQMGQEVILRCVPISNHLYFYWYRQILGQKVEFLVSFYNNEISEKSEIFDDQFSVERPDGSNFTLKIRSTKLEDSAMYFCASSEASSLRSYEQYFGPGTRLTVT.